The clone carrying this T cell receptor (beta chain) occurred many times. What it binds is not known. The data were taken from a study of identical twins. A universal primer site was incorporated via template switching, and the cDNA contained unique molecular identifiers. Each CDR3 protein gets one entry after TCRdb re-called the 5' RACE reads with MiXCR. The data contain approximately 240,000 distinct CDR3 sequences, 11% to 15% of them singletons. This CDR3 is 14 amino acids long. With 3 bases removed from V and 3 bases from J, the gap between germline ends came to 12 bases. Per germline, CDR1 MNHEY and CDR2 SMNVEV (reference sequence). Study-wide findings and caveats: Analyses of zero insertions could be partly confounded by invariant MAIT and iNKT cells.

All donors were healthy, and all were Caucasian. Sequencing input: memory (CD45RO+) T cells sorted from blood. The TCR was taken from a woman between 18 and 30 years old in good health. This chain uses TRBV27 with TRBJ2-7, with D unresolved. CDR3 in amino acids: CASSFRAGIYEQYF. CDR3 sequence (DNA): TGTGCCAGCAGTTTTCGGGCAGGTATCTACGAGCAGTACTTC.